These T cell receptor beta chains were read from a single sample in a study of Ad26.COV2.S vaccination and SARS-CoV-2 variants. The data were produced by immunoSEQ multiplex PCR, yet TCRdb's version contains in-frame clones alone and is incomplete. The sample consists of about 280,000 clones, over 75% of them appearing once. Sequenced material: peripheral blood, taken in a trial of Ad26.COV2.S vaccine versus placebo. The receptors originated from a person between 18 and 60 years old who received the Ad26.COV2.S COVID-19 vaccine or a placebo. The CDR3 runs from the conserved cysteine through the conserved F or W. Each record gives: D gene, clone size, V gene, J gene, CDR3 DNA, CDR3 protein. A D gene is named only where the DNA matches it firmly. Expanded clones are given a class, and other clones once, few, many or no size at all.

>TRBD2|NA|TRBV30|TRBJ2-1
TGTGCCTGGAGTCTCAGGACTAGCGGGAGGCGAACTTACAATGAGCAGTTCTTC
CAWSLRTSGRRTYNEQFF
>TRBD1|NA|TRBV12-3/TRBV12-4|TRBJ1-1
TGTGCCAGCAGTCCAGACAGGGCCACTGAAGCTTTCTTT
CASSPDRATEAFF
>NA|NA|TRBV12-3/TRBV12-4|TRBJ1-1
TGTGCCAGCATCGACCAGGATAACACTGAAGCTTTCTTT
CASIDQDNTEAFF
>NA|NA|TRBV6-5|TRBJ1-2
TGTGCCAGCAGTCCCGGACAGAAGAATGGCTACACCTTC
CASSPGQKNGYTF
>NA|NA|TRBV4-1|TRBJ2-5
TGCGCCAGCAGCCAGAGAGGGGAAGAGACCCAGTACTTC
CASSQRGEETQYF
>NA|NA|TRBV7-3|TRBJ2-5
TGTGCCAGCAGCTTAACGCCGGGCCCAGGGACCCAGTACTTC
CASSLTPGPGTQYF
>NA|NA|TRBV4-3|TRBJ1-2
TGCGCCAGCAGCCAAGAGGGTGGCATTGGCTACACCTTC
CASSQEGGIGYTF
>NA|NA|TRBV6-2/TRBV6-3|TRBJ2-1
TGTGCCAGCAGTTCGACTCCGGATGAGCAGTTCTTC
CASSSTPDEQFF
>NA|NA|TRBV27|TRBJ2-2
TGTGCCAGCGGTCAACCTAGGGCTGGGGAGCTGTTTTTT
CASGQPRAGELFF
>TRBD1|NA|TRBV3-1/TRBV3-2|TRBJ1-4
TGTGCCAGCAGCCCGCTCGGACAGGGAGAGTTTGAAAAACTGTTTTTT
CASSPLGQGEFEKLFF
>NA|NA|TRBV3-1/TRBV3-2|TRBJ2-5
TGTGCCAGCAGCCAATACGGGGAGACCCAGTACTTC
CASSQYGETQYF
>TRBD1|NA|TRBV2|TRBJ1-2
TGTGCCAGCAGTGGAGACAGGGGGCGCGGAGGCTACACCTTC
CASSGDRGRGGYTF
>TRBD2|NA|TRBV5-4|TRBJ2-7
TGTGCCAGCAGCCCCCCCGGGGGGAGATTGTACGAGCAGTACTTC
CASSPPGGRLYEQYF
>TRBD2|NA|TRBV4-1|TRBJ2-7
TGCGCCAGCAGCCAAGTCAGTCTAGCGGGGTGCGAGCAGTACTTC
CASSQVSLAGCEQYF
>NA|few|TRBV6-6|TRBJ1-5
TGTGCCAGCAGCCAGGAGGGGAGCAATCAGCCCCAGCATTTT
CASSQEGSNQPQHF
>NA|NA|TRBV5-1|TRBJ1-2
TGCGCCAGCAGCGGTACTTCCTATGGCTACACCTTC
CASSGTSYGYTF
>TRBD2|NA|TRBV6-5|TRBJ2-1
TGTGCCAGCAGTATGACTAGCCCGAATGAGCAGTTCTTC
CASSMTSPNEQFF
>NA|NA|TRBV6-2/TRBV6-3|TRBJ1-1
TGTGCCAGCAGTTACGTCAGGACAAGAGCGGCTTTCTTT
CASSYVRTRAAFF
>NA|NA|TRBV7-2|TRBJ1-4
TGTGCCAGCAGCTTTAACCGTGGCGAAAAACTGTTTTTT
CASSFNRGEKLFF
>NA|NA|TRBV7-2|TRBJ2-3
TGTGCCAGCAGCTTACTGAGCGCAGATACGCAGTATTTT
CASSLLSADTQYF
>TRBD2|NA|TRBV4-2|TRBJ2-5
TGTGCCAGCAGCCAAGTCCTTCAGGCTAGCGGCCAAGAGACCCAGTACTTC
CASSQVLQASGQETQYF
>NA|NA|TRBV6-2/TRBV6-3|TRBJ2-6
TGTGCCAGCAGTTACTCGAGCAGCGCCTCTGGGGCCAACGTCCTGACTTTC
CASSYSSSASGANVLTF
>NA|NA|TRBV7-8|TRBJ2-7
TGTGCCAGCAGTCCCTCCTACGAGCAGTACTTC
CASSPSYEQYF
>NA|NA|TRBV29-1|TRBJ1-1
TGCAGCGTGCACACCGGACAGTCGGACACTGAAGCTTTCTTT
CSVHTGQSDTEAFF
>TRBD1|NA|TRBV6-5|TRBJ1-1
TGTGCCAGCCTCTCCCGGGGACAGGGGGGCACTGAAGCTTTCTTT
CASLSRGQGGTEAFF
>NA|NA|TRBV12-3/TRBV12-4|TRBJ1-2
TGTGCCAGCAGCCAAAGTGAGAACTATGGCTACACCTTC
CASSQSENYGYTF
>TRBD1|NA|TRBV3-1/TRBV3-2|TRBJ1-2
TGTGCCAGCAGCCAAAGGGACAGGGGGCTCCGTACGGGCTACACCTTC
CASSQRDRGLRTGYTF
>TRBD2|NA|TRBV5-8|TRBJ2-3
TGTGCCAGCAGCCACCGGACTAGCCCAGATACGCAGTATTTT
CASSHRTSPDTQYF
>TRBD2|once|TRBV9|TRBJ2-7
TGTGCCAGCAGCCCGGGCGGGAGCTCCTACGAGCAGTACTTC
CASSPGGSSYEQYF
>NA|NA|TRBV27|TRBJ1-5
TGTGCCAGCAGCCCATATAGCAATCAGCCCCAGCATTTT
CASSPYSNQPQHF
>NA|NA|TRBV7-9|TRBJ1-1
TGTGCCAGCAGCTTAACATCCGGGAACACTGAAGCTTTCTTT
CASSLTSGNTEAFF
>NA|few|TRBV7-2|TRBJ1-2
TGTGCCAGCAGCCCAGAGACGGGAACCTATGGCTACACCTTC
CASSPETGTYGYTF
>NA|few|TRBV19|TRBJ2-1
TGTGCCAGTAGGGATCTCTACCGACGCAATGAGCAGTTCTTC
CASRDLYRRNEQFF
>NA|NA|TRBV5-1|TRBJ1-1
TGCGCCAGCAGCCCGGGGGGGACTAACACTGAAGCTTTCTTT
CASSPGGTNTEAFF
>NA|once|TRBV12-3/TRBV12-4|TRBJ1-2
TGTGCCAGCAGTTCGGGTTATGGCTACACCTTC
CASSSGYGYTF
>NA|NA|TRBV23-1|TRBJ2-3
TGCGCCAGCAGTCAATCGTCGGTCAGATCAATAGCAGATACGCAGTATTTT
CASSQSSVRSIADTQYF